This TCR beta chain was sequenced for a study of cytomegalovirus exposure and HLA in healthy donors. PCR used 60 Vbeta primers and 13 Jbeta primers. The method was immunoSEQ multiplex PCR; TCRdb's version includes in-frame clones alone and lacks a portion of them. The sample consists of 91,000 or so clones, over 60% of them appearing once. The sequence was collected from a man under 40 in good health and CMV-seropositive. The sample taken for sequencing was PBMCs.

The DNA of the CDR3 is TGTGCCAGCAGTTTAGGGACTGCGAGCTCTGGAAACACCATATATTTT. It codes for CASSLGTASSGNTIYF. V gene TRBV27 combines with J gene TRBJ1-3, with D possibly being TRBD1 (5 bases). Trimming left V 2 bases short and J 0 bases short, with 11 bases between. Germline V gives CDR1 MNHEY, CDR2 SMNVEV (reference sequence). The CDR3 is made up of 16 amino acids.